The clone carrying this TCR beta chain occurred a few times. V was trimmed by 6 bases and J by 2 bases, leaving 14 bases between them. There are 15 residues in the CDR3. Per germline, CDR1 KGHSH and CDR2 LQKENI. Diagnoses were established from clinical symptoms, serum thyroxine, TRAb, thyroid ultrasound and orbital computed tomography. The authors amplified TCR beta CDR3 regions, and they did so from RNA transcripts for repertoire sequencing. Scientists carried out first-round RT-PCR using HTBI primers and then a second-round multiplex PCR. TCRdb re-derived calls from the multiplex PCR reads in MiXCR, one entry per CDR3 protein. This table has nearly 400,000 distinct CDR3 sequences, about 17% appearing once. These data are taken from a study of Graves' ophthalmopathy and Graves' hyperthyroidism.

This chain joins TRBV18 and TRBJ1-3, with no clear D. The source of this sequence is a woman younger than 30 with Graves' ophthalmopathy. The specimen sequenced was peripheral blood. The CDR3 nucleotides are TGTGCCAGCTCGCCTGCTATAGGGCCTGGAAACACCATATATTTT. Residues: CASSPAIGPGNTIYF.